This is a list of T cell receptor beta chains from one sample in a study of cytomegalovirus exposure and HLA in healthy donors. Here immunoSEQ multiplex PCR was the method, and the copy in TCRdb shows in-frame clones only, minus some. The sample lists approximately 150,000 clones; 64% were seen once. Input material: PBMCs. These TCRs come from a woman aged 25-40 years in good health and CMV-seropositive. CDR3s include the opening cysteine and the closing phenylalanine or tryptophan. D genes are given only for firm matches. Only some rows state a clone size, as once, few, many or a class for expanded clones.

clone_size | d_call | j_call | v_call | cdr3_nt | cdr3_aa
- | - | TRBJ1-2 | TRBV7-8 | TGTGCCAGCAGCTTCGGGGAGTCATATGGCTACACCTTC | CASSFGESYGYTF
- | - | TRBJ1-6 | TRBV30 | TGTGCCTGGAGTCAGGACTTTCCGAGCTCCTATAATTCACCCCTCCACTTT | CAWSQDFPSSYNSPLHF
- | - | TRBJ1-2 | TRBV7-8 | TGTGCCAGCAGCTTAAGACAGGAACTCTGGGGCTACACCTTC | CASSLRQELWGYTF
- | - | TRBJ2-7 | TRBV10-1 | TGCGCCAGCAGCCCCGACCTGACATACGAGCAGTACTTC | CASSPDLTYEQYF
- | - | TRBJ1-2 | TRBV27 | TGTGCCAGCAGTTTGGCGCGCCGAGGGAGTGGCTACACCTTC | CASSLARRGSGYTF
- | TRBD1 | TRBJ1-1 | TRBV29-1 | TGCAGCGTTGAAAGGGGGCAGGGGATAAGAGTGGGAGCTTTCTTT | CSVERGQGIRVGAFF
- | - | TRBJ2-7 | TRBV7-2 | TGTGCCAGCAGCTCAACAATGGGGGCCTACGAGCAGTACTTC | CASSSTMGAYEQYF
- | - | TRBJ1-2 | TRBV9 | TGTGCCAGCAGTGCTCCGCTTAACTGGAACTATGGCTACACCTTC | CASSAPLNWNYGYTF
- | - | TRBJ1-2 | TRBV19 | TGTGCCAGTAGTATAGGTGGGCAGGGGTCGGACTATGGCTACACCTTC | CASSIGGQGSDYGYTF
- | TRBD2 | TRBJ2-3 | TRBV18 | TGTGCCAGCTCAAGGGAGTCGCGGGGGGTCACAGATACGCAGTATTTT | CASSRESRGVTDTQYF
- | - | TRBJ1-1 | TRBV29-1 | TGCAGCTCGTGGGGGGGGTACCCGCTCGAAGCTTTCTTT | CSSWGGYPLEAFF
- | - | TRBJ2-3 | TRBV7-9 | TGTGCCAGCAGCTTAGGAGGCGGGATCAGCACAGATACGCAGTATTTT | CASSLGGGISTDTQYF
once | TRBD2 | TRBJ2-3 | TRBV19 | TGTGCCAGTAGTACGCAACTAGCGGGAGGCCCAGATACGCAGTATTTT | CASSTQLAGGPDTQYF
- | - | TRBJ2-3 | TRBV29-1 | TGCAGCGCGCCACGGGCGGGACTTTGGCCGGGGGCAGATACGCAGTATTTT | CSAPRAGLWPGADTQYF
few | TRBD2 | TRBJ2-3 | TRBV5-4 | TGTGCCAGCAGCTGGGACTATAGCACAGATACGCAGTATTTT | CASSWDYSTDTQYF
- | - | TRBJ2-5 | TRBV5-4 | TGTGCCAGCAGCCCTGGGGGCACCGAAGAGACCCAGTACTTC | CASSPGGTEETQYF
once | - | TRBJ2-5 | TRBV2 | TGTGCCAGCAGTCCACTTGGTGGGCAGACCCAGTACTTC | CASSPLGGQTQYF
- | - | TRBJ1-1 | TRBV18 | TGTGCCAGCTCACCTTCCCTAGAGGGTTTGGGCACTGAAGCTTTCTTT | CASSPSLEGLGTEAFF
- | TRBD2 | TRBJ2-3 | TRBV5-4 | TGTGCCAGCAGCTTCGGGACTAGCGGCACAGATACGCAGTATTTT | CASSFGTSGTDTQYF
- | - | TRBJ2-7 | TRBV2 | TGTGCCAGCAGTTTCACCTACGAGCAGTACTTC | CASSFTYEQYF
- | - | TRBJ1-2 | TRBV13 | TGTGCCAGCAGGGAGGGGAAGAATGGCTACACCTTC | CASREGKNGYTF
- | TRBD2 | TRBJ2-5 | TRBV7-2 | TGTGCCAGCAGTTGGGGACTAGCACGGGAGACCCAGTACTTC | CASSWGLARETQYF
few | - | TRBJ2-2 | TRBV6-1 | TGTGCCAGCGCGGAACGACCCGGGGAGCTGTTTTTT | CASAERPGELFF
- | TRBD2 | TRBJ2-5 | TRBV5-6 | TGTGCCAGCAGCCGGGGACTAGCGGGGGGGCCAGCCCAGTACTTC | CASSRGLAGGPAQYF
- | TRBD1 | TRBJ1-5 | TRBV2 | TGTGCCAGCAGCCCCGGACAGGGGCGTCAGCCCCAGCATTTT | CASSPGQGRQPQHF
once | TRBD1 | TRBJ1-5 | TRBV6-1 | TGTGCCAGCAGTGAAAGGGGACAGAACAATCAGCCCCAGCATTTT | CASSERGQNNQPQHF
- | TRBD1 | TRBJ2-7 | TRBV29-1 | TGCAGCGTTGACGGGACAGGGCAAGGAGGTGGCTCCTACGAGCAGTACTTC | CSVDGTGQGGGSYEQYF
- | - | TRBJ1-5 | TRBV5-1 | TGCGCCAGCAGCCCCGGACAGAACAATCAGCCCCAGCATTTT | CASSPGQNNQPQHF
- | - | TRBJ2-2 | TRBV6-1 | TGTGCCAGCAGTGATTGGGGGCCGAACACCGGGGAGCTGTTTTTT | CASSDWGPNTGELFF
few | TRBD1 | TRBJ1-1 | TRBV7-9 | TGTGCCAGCAGCTCAGCAGGGGGCGGCCTGAACACTGAAGCTTTCTTT | CASSSAGGGLNTEAFF
- | - | TRBJ2-5 | TRBV28 | TGTGCCAGCAACCCCCGGTACCAAGAGACCCAGTACTTC | CASNPRYQETQYF
- | TRBD2 | TRBJ2-3 | TRBV5-1 | TGCGCCAGCAGCTTGGGGGCGGGGGGACAAAGCACAGATACGCAGTATTTT | CASSLGAGGQSTDTQYF
- | - | TRBJ1-4 | TRBV7-2 | TGTGCCAGCACCTGGGGGCCAACTAATGAAAAACTGTTTTTT | CASTWGPTNEKLFF
- | - | TRBJ1-1 | TRBV5-6 | TGTGCCAGCAGCTTGGGCAGGGGCTGGACTTTCTTT | CASSLGRGWTFF
- | - | TRBJ2-7 | TRBV28 | TGTGCCAGCAGTTCCCCGACAGAACTTAAGGACGAGCAGTACTTC | CASSSPTELKDEQYF
- | - | TRBJ2-7 | TRBV6-5 | TGTGCCAGCAGCAGGCAAGGCGGGCCTCTCGAGCAGTACTTC | CASSRQGGPLEQYF
- | - | TRBJ2-3 | TRBV6-1 | TGTGCCAGCGTCCGCCAAATGAGGGATACGCAGTATTTT | CASVRQMRDTQYF
- | TRBD2 | TRBJ2-1 | TRBV7-9 | TGTGCCAGCAGCTTACAAGCGGGGGGAAGGTACAATGAGCAGTTCTTC | CASSLQAGGRYNEQFF
- | TRBD2 | TRBJ2-3 | TRBV5-6 | TGTGCCAGCAGCCTGATTATGAGCGGGGTGGGAGATACGCAGTATTTT | CASSLIMSGVGDTQYF
- | - | TRBJ1-2 | TRBV19 | TGTGCCAGTAGTAGAGACAGAACTAACTATGGCTACACCTTC | CASSRDRTNYGYTF
- | TRBD2 | TRBJ2-2 | TRBV7-6 | TGTGCCAGCAGCTTAGGAACCGGGGGGGTTTTAACCGGGGAGCTGTTTTTT | CASSLGTGGVLTGELFF
- | TRBD1 | TRBJ2-3 | TRBV15 | TGTGCCACCAGCTCTATCACAGGGGTTCGCGGCACAGATACGCAGTATTTT | CATSSITGVRGTDTQYF
- | - | TRBJ1-5 | TRBV7-8 | TGTGCCAGCAGCTTTTCAGGGGCTGATCAGCCCCAGCATTTT | CASSFSGADQPQHF
- | - | TRBJ2-1 | TRBV5-1 | TGCGCCAGCAGCTTCTTCCAGGCGCCAAATGAGCAGTTCTTC | CASSFFQAPNEQFF
- | TRBD2 | TRBJ2-1 | TRBV30 | TGTGCCTGGAGTGTACGGAGGTTAGCGGGGGGGTCCAATGAGCAGTTCTTC | CAWSVRRLAGGSNEQFF
few | - | TRBJ1-2 | TRBV6-5 | TGTGCCAGCACCGTAGGGACACCTATCTATGGCTACACCTTC | CASTVGTPIYGYTF
few | TRBD1 | TRBJ1-1 | TRBV5-1 | TGCGCCAGCAGCCCGACAGGGTGGGAGAACACTGAAGCTTTCTTT | CASSPTGWENTEAFF
- | TRBD1 | TRBJ1-2 | TRBV10-1 | TGCGCCAGCCAGGGCCCAACTGGGACAGGGGCGAACTATGGCTACACCTTC | CASQGPTGTGANYGYTF
few | - | TRBJ1-1 | TRBV7-9 | TGTGCCAGCAGCTTAGTCCGCACTGAAGCTTTCTTT | CASSLVRTEAFF
- | - | TRBJ2-5 | TRBV7-9 | TGTGCCAGCACCTTAGGGGAGGAGACCCAGTACTTC | CASTLGEETQYF
few | - | TRBJ2-2 | TRBV9 | TGTGCCAGCAGCGTAATTCCAGGGGACACCGGGGAGCTGTTTTTT | CASSVIPGDTGELFF
few | - | TRBJ1-3 | TRBV7-9 | TGTGCCAGCAGCTTACTCGACAGCACCATATATTTT | CASSLLDSTIYF
- | TRBD2 | TRBJ2-7 | TRBV9 | TGTGCCAGCAGCGTAGGAGCGGGAGAGCGCGAGCAGTACTTC | CASSVGAGEREQYF
- | - | TRBJ1-2 | TRBV9 | TGTGCCAGCAGCGTCCAGGGTAACTATGGCTACACCTTC | CASSVQGNYGYTF
- | - | TRBJ1-3 | TRBV6-6 | TGTGCCAGCAGTTACTCGCAGATTATCTCTGGAAACACCATATATTTT | CASSYSQIISGNTIYF
- | TRBD1 | TRBJ2-2 | TRBV30 | TGTGCCTTTCCATCGGACAGGGGAAGTCCCGGGGAGCTGTTTTTT | CAFPSDRGSPGELFF
few | TRBD1 | TRBJ1-1 | TRBV27 | TGTGCCAGCAGTTTATCGACAGGGCACACTGAAGCTTTCTTT | CASSLSTGHTEAFF
- | TRBD2 | TRBJ2-7 | TRBV11-3 | TGTGCCAGCAGCATTCGAGGTAGCGGGCCCTACGAGCAGTACTTC | CASSIRGSGPYEQYF
- | - | TRBJ2-1 | TRBV21-1 | TGTGCCAGCAGCGTACGGAGGGGTAGGGACAATGAGCAGTTCTTC | CASSVRRGRDNEQFF
- | - | TRBJ2-3 | TRBV4-1 | TGCGCCAGCAGCCAAGATCGGCGGGAAACGCAGTATTTT | CASSQDRRETQYF